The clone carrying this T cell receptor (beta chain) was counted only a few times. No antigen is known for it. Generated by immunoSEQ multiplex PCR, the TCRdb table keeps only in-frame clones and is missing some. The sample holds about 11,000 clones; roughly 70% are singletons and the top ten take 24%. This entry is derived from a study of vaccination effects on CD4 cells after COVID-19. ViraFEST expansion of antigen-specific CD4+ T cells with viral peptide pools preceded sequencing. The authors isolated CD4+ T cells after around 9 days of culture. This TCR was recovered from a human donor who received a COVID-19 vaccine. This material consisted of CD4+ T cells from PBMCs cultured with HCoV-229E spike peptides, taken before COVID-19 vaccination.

The CDR3 spells CASRGGQGRQTQYF. The CDR3 DNA reads as TGTGCCAGCAGGGGGGGACAGGGGAGGCAGACCCAGTACTTC. The rearrangement joins TRBV28 to TRBJ2-5, with 10 bases aligning to TRBD1. V lost 6 bases and J lost 6; bases outside the gene matches: 7. The CDR3 extends over 14 amino acids. Germline V gene data show CDR1 as MDHEN and CDR2 as SYDVKM. The full variable domain, its missing parts supplied by reference TRBV28 and TRBJ2-5, is DVKVTQSSRYLVKRTGEKVFLECVQDMDHENMFWYRQDPGLGLRLIYFSYDVKMKEKGDIPEGYSVSREKKERFSLILESASTNQTSMYLCASRGGQGRQTQYFGPGTRLLVL.